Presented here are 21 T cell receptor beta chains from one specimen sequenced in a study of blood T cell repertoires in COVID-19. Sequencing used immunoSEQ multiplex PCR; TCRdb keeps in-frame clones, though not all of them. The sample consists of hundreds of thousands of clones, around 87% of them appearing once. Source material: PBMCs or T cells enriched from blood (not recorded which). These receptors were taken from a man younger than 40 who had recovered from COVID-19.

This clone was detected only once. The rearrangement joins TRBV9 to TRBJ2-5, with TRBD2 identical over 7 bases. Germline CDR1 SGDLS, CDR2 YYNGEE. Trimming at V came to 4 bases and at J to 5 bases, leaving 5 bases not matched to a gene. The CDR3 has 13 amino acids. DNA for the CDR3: TGTGCCAGCAGCACTGGGGGGGTTGAGACCCAGTACTTC. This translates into CASSTGGVETQYF.

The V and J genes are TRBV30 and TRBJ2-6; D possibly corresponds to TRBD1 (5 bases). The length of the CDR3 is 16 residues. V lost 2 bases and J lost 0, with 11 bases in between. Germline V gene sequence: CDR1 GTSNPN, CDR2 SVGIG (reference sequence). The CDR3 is CAWSSGASSGANVLTF. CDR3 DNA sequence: TGTGCCTGGAGTTCTGGGGCCAGCTCTGGGGCCAACGTCCTGACTTTC.

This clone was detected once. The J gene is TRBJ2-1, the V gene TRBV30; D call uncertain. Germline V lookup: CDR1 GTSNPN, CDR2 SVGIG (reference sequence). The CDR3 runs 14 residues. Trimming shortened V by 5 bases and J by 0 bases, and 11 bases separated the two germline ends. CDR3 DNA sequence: TGTGCCTGGGTATCCATGAGCTCCTACAATGAGCAGTTCTTC. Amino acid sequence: CAWVSMSSYNEQFF.

The CDR3 protein is CASSQGLAGDRYEQYF. The CDR3 DNA reads as TGCGCCAGCAGCCAAGGACTGGCGGGGGATAGGTACGAGCAGTACTTC. The chain is built from TRBV4-1 and TRBJ2-7, with 7 bases fitting TRBD2. The CDR3 length is 16 residues. V was pared by 1 base and J by 4 bases, with 10 bases of the junction left unmatched. Germline V lookup: CDR1 MGHRA, CDR2 YSYEKL.

CDR3: CASSQVDLAGDEQYF. For the CDR3, the DNA is TGCGCCAGCAGCCAAGTGGATCTAGCGGGAGACGAGCAGTACTTC. V and J are TRBV4-1 and TRBJ2-7; 10 bases agree with TRBD2. V shed 1 base, J shed 5 bases, and the junction held 5 bases outside the gene matches. This CDR3 has 15 amino acids. The germline V gene encodes CDR1 MGHRA and CDR2 YSYEKL.

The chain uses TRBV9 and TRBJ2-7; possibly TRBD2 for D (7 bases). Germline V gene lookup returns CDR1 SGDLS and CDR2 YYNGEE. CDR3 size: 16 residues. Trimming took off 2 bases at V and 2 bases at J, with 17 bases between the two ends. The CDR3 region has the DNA TGTGCCAGCAGCGTGGGGGGGGGCAAAACACCCTACGAGCAGTACTTC. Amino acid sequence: CASSVGGGKTPYEQYF.

The CDR3 here is CASSGYRDTANYGYTF. CDR3 nucleotide sequence: TGTGCCAGCAGTGGGTACCGGGACACCGCTAACTATGGCTACACCTTC. The chain is built from TRBV25-1 and TRBJ1-2; D possibly corresponds to TRBD1 (6 bases). CDR1 and CDR2 from the germline V gene are MGHDK and SYGVNS. This CDR3 has 16 residues. Trimming took 4 bases from V and 0 from J, leaving 15 bases between them.

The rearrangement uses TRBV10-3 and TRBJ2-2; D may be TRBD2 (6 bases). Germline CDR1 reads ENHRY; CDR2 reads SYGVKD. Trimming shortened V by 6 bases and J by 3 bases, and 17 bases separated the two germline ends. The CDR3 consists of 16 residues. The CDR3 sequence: CAISRAGQRDTGELFF. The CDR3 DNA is TGTGCCATCAGCCGAGCGGGTCAAAGGGACACCGGGGAGCTGTTTTTT.

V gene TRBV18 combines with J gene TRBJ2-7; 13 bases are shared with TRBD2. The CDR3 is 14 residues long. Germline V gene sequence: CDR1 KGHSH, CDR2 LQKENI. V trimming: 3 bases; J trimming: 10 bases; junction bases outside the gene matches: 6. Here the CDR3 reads CASSPLGLAGHQYF. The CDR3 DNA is TGTGCCAGCTCACCGCTGGGACTAGCGGGACATCAGTACTTC.

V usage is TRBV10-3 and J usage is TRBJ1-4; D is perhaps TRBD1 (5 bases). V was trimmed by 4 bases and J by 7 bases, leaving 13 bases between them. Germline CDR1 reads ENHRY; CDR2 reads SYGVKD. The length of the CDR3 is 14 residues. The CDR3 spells CAISAGGGGEKLFF. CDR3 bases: TGTGCCATCAGTGCGGGCGGCGGGGGTGAAAAACTGTTTTTT.

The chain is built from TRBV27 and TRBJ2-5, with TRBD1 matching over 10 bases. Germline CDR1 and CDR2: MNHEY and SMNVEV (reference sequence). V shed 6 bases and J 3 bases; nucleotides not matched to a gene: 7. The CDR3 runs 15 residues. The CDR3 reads CASSGGTGAKETQYF. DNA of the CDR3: TGTGCCAGCAGCGGGGGGACAGGGGCCAAAGAGACCCAGTACTTC.

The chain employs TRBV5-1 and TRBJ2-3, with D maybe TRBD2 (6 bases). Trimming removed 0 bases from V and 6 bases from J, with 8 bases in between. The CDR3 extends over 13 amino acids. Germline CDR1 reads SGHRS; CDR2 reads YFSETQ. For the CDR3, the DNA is TGCGCCAGCAGCTTGGATGGGAGGGATACGCAGTATTTT. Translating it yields CASSLDGRDTQYF.

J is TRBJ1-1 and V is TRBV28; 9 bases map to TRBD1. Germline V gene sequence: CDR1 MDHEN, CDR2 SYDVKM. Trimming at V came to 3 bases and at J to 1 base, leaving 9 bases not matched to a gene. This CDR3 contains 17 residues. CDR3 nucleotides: TGTGCCAGCAGTTTTCATTTTACAGGGGGCAAGAACACTGAAGCTTTCTTT. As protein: CASSFHFTGGKNTEAFF.

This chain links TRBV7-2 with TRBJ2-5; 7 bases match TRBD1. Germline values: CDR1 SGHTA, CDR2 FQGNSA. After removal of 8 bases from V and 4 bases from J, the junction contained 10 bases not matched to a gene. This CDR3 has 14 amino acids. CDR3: CASSRGQTRETQYF. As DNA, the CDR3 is TGTGCCAGCTCCAGGGGACAGACGCGAGAGACCCAGTACTTC. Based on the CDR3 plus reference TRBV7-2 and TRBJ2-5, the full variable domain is GAGVSQSPSNKVTEKGKDVELRCDPISGHTALYWYRQSLGQGLEFLIYFQGNSAPDKSGLPSDRFSAERTGGSVSTLTIQRTQQEDSAVYLCASSRGQTRETQYFGPGTRLLVL.

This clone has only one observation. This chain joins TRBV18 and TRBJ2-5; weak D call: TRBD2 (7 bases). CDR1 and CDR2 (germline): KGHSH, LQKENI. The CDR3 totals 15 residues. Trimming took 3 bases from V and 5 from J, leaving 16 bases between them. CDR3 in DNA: TGTGCCAGCTCACCGGGCGGGGGCTTATCGGAGACCCAGTACTTC. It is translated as CASSPGGGLSETQYF.

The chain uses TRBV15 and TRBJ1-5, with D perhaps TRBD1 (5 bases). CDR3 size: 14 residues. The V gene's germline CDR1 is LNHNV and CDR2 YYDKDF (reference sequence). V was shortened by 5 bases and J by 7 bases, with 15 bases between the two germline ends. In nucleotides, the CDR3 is TGTGCCACCAGCCGATCCGGGGGTGGCCAGCCCCAGCATTTT. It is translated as CATSRSGGGQPQHF.

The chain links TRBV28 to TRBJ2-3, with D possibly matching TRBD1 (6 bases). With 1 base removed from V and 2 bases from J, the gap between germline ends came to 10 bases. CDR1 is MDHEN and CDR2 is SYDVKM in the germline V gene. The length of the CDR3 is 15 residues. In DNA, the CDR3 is TGTGCCAGCAGTTTATCGACAGGAAACACAGATACGCAGTATTTT. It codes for CASSLSTGNTDTQYF.

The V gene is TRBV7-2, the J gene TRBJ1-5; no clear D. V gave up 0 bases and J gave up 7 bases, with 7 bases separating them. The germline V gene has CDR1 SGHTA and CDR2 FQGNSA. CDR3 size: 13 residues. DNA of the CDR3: TGTGCCAGCAGCTTAGCCGCACTGCAGCCCCAGCATTTT. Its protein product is CASSLAALQPQHF.

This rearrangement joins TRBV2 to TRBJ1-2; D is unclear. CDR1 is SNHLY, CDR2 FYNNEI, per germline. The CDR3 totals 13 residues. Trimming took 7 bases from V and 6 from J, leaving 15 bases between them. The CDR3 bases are TGTGCCAGCAATCAGGTCCGGAGGAATGGCTACACCTTC. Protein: CASNQVRRNGYTF. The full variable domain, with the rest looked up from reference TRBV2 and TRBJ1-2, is EPEVTQTPSHQVTQMGQEVILRCVPISNHLYFYWYRQILGQKVEFLVSFYNNEISEKSEIFDDQFSVERPDGSNFTLKIRSTKLEDSAMYFCASNQVRRNGYTFGSGTRLTVV.

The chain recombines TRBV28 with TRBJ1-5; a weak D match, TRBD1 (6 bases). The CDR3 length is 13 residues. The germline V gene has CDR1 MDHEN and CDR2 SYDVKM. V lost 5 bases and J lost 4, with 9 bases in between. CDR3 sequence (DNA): TGTGCCAGCAGTCAGGGGTGGAATCAGCCCCAGCATTTT. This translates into CASSQGWNQPQHF.

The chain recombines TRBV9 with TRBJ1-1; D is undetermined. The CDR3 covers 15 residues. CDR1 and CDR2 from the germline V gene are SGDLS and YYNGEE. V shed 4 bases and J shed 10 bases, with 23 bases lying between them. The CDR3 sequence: CASSKATEQTEPAFF. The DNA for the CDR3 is TGTGCCAGCAGCAAAGCGACGGAGCAGACGGAACCAGCTTTCTTT.